This is a list of T cell receptor beta chains from one sample in a study of CD8+ T cells in alopecia areata. Produced via immunoSEQ multiplex PCR; TCRdb's table is partial and in-frame only. The repertoire holds around 160,000 clones, with 47% as singletons. The specimen was CD4+ T cells sorted from blood. The source of these receptors is a human donor with alopecia areata. Both conserved end residues are part of each CDR3. A D gene is named only where the DNA matches it firmly. Clone size appears in some rows only: once, few, many, or a class for an expanded clone.

j_gene	abundance	d_gene	v_gene	CDR3aa	CDR3nt
TRBJ2-5	few	NA	TRBV5-4	CASSLPKETQYF	TGTGCCAGCAGCTTGCCGAAAGAGACCCAGTACTTC
TRBJ2-5	NA	NA	TRBV5-1	CASSQGHGETQYF	TGCGCCAGCAGCCAGGGACACGGAGAGACCCAGTACTTC
TRBJ2-7	NA	TRBD1	TRBV6-5	CASSATGTGYEQYF	TGTGCCAGCAGTGCAACCGGGACAGGGTACGAGCAGTACTTC
TRBJ2-7	NA	NA	TRBV18	CASSPSQGPHEQYF	TGTGCCAGCTCACCATCTCAGGGACCACACGAGCAGTACTTC
TRBJ1-2	NA	NA	TRBV5-6	CASSGVQGVNYGYTF	TGTGCCAGCAGCGGGGTACAGGGTGTTAACTATGGCTACACCTTC
TRBJ1-5	few	NA	TRBV19	CASSMLQQPQHF	TGTGCCAGTAGTATGCTTCAGCAGCCCCAGCATTTT
TRBJ2-1	NA	NA	TRBV30	CAWRDHNEQFF	TGTGCCTGGAGGGATCACAATGAGCAGTTCTTC
TRBJ1-5	NA	NA	TRBV29-1	CSVAQNNQPQHF	TGCAGCGTTGCACAGAACAATCAGCCCCAGCATTTT
TRBJ1-1	NA	NA	TRBV29-1	CSVVLSAGNTEAFF	TGCAGCGTTGTATTATCGGCTGGGAACACTGAAGCCTTCTTT
TRBJ2-1	NA	TRBD2	TRBV28	CASSHTSGMMDEQFF	TGTGCCAGCAGTCACACTAGCGGGATGATGGATGAGCAGTTCTTC
TRBJ2-1	many	TRBD2	TRBV7-9	CASSLVAGGLDEQFF	TGTGCCAGCAGCTTAGTAGCGGGAGGGCTGGATGAGCAGTTCTTC
TRBJ2-1	few	NA	TRBV7-2	CASSLDLASLYNEQFF	TGTGCCAGCAGCTTAGACCTAGCGAGTTTATACAATGAGCAGTTCTTC
TRBJ1-3	NA	NA	TRBV29-1	CSVETRTSGNTIYF	TGCAGCGTTGAGACCCGGACCTCCGGAAACACCATATATTTT
TRBJ2-1	NA	TRBD2	TRBV5-4	CASSLGTSGHNEQFF	TGTGCCAGCAGCTTGGGGACTAGCGGGCACAATGAGCAGTTCTTC
TRBJ1-5	NA	NA	TRBV7-9	CASSLGQHNQPQHF	TGTGCCAGCAGCTTGGGGCAACATAATCAGCCCCAGCATTTT
TRBJ2-1	few	NA	TRBV7-3	CASSPARVVDNEQFF	TGTGCCAGCAGCCCAGCCCGAGTAGTGGACAATGAGCAGTTCTTC
TRBJ1-5	NA	TRBD1	TRBV27	CASSSDRHNQPQHF	TGTGCCAGCAGTTCGGACAGGCACAATCAGCCCCAGCATTTT
TRBJ1-2	NA	NA	TRBV28	CASRSGGGIYGYTF	TGTGCCAGCAGATCCGGGGGCGGGATATATGGCTACACCTTC
TRBJ1-1	NA	TRBD1	TRBV5-1	CASSLTRGKTEAFF	TGCGCCAGCAGCTTAACCAGGGGGAAAACTGAAGCTTTCTTT
TRBJ1-1	NA	NA	TRBV27	CASSLKVNTEAFF	TGTGCCAGCAGTTTAAAGGTGAACACTGAAGCTTTCTTT
TRBJ2-1	NA	TRBD2	TRBV7-2	CASSPPASGWGNNEQFF	TGTGCCAGCAGCCCGCCGGCTAGCGGGTGGGGGAACAATGAGCAGTTCTTC